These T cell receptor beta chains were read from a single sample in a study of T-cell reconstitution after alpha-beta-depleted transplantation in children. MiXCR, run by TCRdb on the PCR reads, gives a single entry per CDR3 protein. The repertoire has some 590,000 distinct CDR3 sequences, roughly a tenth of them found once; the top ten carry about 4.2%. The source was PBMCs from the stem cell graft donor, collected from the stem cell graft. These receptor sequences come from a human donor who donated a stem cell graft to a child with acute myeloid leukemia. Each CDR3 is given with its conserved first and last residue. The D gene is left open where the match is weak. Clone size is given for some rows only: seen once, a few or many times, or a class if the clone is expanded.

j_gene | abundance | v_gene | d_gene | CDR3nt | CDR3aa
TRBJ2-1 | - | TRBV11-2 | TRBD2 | TGTGCCAGCAGCAAAGGACTAGCTGAAACGAATGAGCAGTTCTTC | CASSKGLAETNEQFF
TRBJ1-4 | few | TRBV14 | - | TGTGCCAGCAGCCTTCGTCCAGCAAATGAAAAACTGTTTTTT | CASSLRPANEKLFF
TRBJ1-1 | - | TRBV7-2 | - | TGTGCCAGCAGCTTAAAGTTACACACTGAAGCTTTCTTT | CASSLKLHTEAFF
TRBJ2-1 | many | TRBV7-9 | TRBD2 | TGTGCCAGCAGCCCCTGGACTAGCGGGAGTTACAATGAGCAGTTCTTC | CASSPWTSGSYNEQFF
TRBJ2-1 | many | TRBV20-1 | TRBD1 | TGCAGTGCTAGAGGGGGGACAGGAGGGAATGAGCAGTTCTTC | CSARGGTGGNEQFF
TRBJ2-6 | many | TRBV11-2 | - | TGTGCCAGCAGCTTGGAAAGCTCTGGGGCCAACGTCCTGACTTTC | CASSLESSGANVLTF
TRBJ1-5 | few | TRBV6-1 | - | TGTGCCAGCAGCCTGCACGGTGCGAATCAGCCCCAGCATTTT | CASSLHGANQPQHF
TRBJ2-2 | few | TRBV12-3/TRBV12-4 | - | TGTGCCAGCACCCCCCATCTCAACACCGGGGAGCTGTTTTTT | CASTPHLNTGELFF
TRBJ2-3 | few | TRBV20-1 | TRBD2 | TGCAGTGCTCAACGGTGGGGGGGACGCACAGATACGCAGTATTTT | CSAQRWGGRTDTQYF
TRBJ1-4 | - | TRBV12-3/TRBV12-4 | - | TGTGCCAGCACCCCATCGGGAAGTCTCAGTGAAAAACTGTTTTTT | CASTPSGSLSEKLFF
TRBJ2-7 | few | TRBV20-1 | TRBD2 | TGCAGTGCGATCGGAGGTAGCGGGGGAACCTACGAGCAGTACTTC | CSAIGGSGGTYEQYF
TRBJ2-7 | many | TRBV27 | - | TGTGCCAGCAGTTTTCACGGTACCTACGAGCAGTACTTC | CASSFHGTYEQYF
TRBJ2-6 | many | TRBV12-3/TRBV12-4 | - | TGTGCCAGCAGTTTCGTGAGGGGGGAGGCTGGGGCCAACGTCCTGACTTTC | CASSFVRGEAGANVLTF
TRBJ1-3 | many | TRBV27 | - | TGTGCCAGCAGTTTATCCCGCTCTGGAAACACCATATATTTT | CASSLSRSGNTIYF
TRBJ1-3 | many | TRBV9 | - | TGTGCCAGCAGCGTAGACGAAAACACCATATATTTT | CASSVDENTIYF
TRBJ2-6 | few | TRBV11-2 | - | TGTGCCAGCAGCCCTCAGGGGACTATCTCTGGGGCCAACGTCCTGACTTTC | CASSPQGTISGANVLTF
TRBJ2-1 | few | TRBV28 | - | TGTGCCAGCAGTCCAGGGGTTAGGCGGGGGCTATCTCGGGAGCAGTTCTTC | CASSPGVRRGLSREQFF
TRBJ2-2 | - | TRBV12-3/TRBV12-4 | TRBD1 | TGTGCCAGCGCCGACCGGACAGGGTATGGGACCGGGGAGCTGTTTTTT | CASADRTGYGTGELFF
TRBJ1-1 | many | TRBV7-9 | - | TGTGCCAGCAGCTTAGCCCCTGGGCAGGGACGAAGTCGGAGAGCTTTCTTT | CASSLAPGQGRSRRAFF
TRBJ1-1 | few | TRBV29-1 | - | TGCAGCGTTAGGGCAACGACAAACACTGAAGCTTTCTTT | CSVRATTNTEAFF
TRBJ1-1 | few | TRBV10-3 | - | TGTGCCATCAGTGACGTAACTGAAGCTTTCTTT | CAISDVTEAFF
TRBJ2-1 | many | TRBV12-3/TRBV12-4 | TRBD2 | TGTGCCAGCAGTCCCGGGACTAGCAGCGATGAGCAGTTCTTC | CASSPGTSSDEQFF
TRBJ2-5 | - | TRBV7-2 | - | TGTGCCAGCAGCCCCGGGTCCTTCCAAGAGACCCAGTACTTC | CASSPGSFQETQYF
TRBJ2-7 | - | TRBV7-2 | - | TGTGCCAGCAGAGAGACCCAGACCTACGAGCAGTACTTC | CASRETQTYEQYF
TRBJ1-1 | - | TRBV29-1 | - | TGCAGCGTTGTTCAAGGGGCTTTCAGCTGGGCTTTCTTT | CSVVQGAFSWAFF
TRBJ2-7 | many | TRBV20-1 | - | TGCAGTGCTAGAGAAATCTACGAGCAGTACTTC | CSAREIYEQYF
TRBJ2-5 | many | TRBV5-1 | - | TGCGCCAGCAGCTTGGTGGGAGGAGCGGAGACCCAGTACTTC | CASSLVGGAETQYF
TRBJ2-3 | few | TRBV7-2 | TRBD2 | TGTGCCAGCAGCTTGGCAAGCGGGGACACAGATACGCAGTATTTT | CASSLASGDTDTQYF
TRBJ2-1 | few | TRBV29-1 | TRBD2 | TGCAGCGTTGAGGTACTAGCGGGAGCCAATGAGCAGTTCTTC | CSVEVLAGANEQFF
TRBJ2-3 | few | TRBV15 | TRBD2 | TGTGCCACTCAAGTTTCCGGGACTAGCGGGGGCACAGATACGCAGTATTTT | CATQVSGTSGGTDTQYF
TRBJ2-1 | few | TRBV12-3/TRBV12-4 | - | TGTGCCAGCCTACGGGTAAGAGGGGAGCAGTTCTTC | CASLRVRGEQFF
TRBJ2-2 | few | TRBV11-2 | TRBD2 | TGTGCCAGCAGCGCAACCGGGACTAGCGGGAGGGCGAACACCGGGGAGCTGTTTTTT | CASSATGTSGRANTGELFF
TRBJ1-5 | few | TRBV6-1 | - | TGTGCCAGCAGCACCTACCAGCCCCAGCATTTT | CASSTYQPQHF